This T cell receptor beta chain appears in the sequencing data of a study of identical twins. Template switching added a universal primer site; cDNA carried unique molecular identifiers. MiXCR, run by TCRdb on the 5' RACE reads, gives a single entry per CDR3 protein. The table lists fewer than 500,000 distinct CDR3 sequences, more than 20% of them singletons. These data were also filed under a second study, of T cells expressing NK-cell markers.

The sequencing input was CD4+ T cells sorted from blood. The TCR sequence derives from a woman between 18 and 29 years old in good health.

The chain's CDR3 is CASCPRGRVETQYF. In DNA form, the CDR3 reads TGTGCCAGCTGCCCCAGGGGGCGGGTGGAGACCCAGTACTTC. This sequence joins TRBV12-3 or TRBV12-4 and TRBJ2-5; TRBD1 agrees at 8 bases. The CDR3 sequence is 14 residues long. Trimming took 8 bases from V and 5 from J; bases not matched to a gene: 10.